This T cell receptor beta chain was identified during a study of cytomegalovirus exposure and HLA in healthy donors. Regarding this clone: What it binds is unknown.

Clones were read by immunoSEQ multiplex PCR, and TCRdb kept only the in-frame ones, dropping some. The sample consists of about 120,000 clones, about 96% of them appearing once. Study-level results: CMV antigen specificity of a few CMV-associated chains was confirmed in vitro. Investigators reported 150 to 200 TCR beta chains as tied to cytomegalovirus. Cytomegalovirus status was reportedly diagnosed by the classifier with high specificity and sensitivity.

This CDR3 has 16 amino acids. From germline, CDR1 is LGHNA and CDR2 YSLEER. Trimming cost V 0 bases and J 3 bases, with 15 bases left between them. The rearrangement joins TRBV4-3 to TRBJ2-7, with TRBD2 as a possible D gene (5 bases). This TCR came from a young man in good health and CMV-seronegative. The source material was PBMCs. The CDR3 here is CASSQDRPGLFYEQYF. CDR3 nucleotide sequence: TGCGCCAGCAGCCAAGATCGTCCCGGACTTTTCTACGAGCAGTACTTC.